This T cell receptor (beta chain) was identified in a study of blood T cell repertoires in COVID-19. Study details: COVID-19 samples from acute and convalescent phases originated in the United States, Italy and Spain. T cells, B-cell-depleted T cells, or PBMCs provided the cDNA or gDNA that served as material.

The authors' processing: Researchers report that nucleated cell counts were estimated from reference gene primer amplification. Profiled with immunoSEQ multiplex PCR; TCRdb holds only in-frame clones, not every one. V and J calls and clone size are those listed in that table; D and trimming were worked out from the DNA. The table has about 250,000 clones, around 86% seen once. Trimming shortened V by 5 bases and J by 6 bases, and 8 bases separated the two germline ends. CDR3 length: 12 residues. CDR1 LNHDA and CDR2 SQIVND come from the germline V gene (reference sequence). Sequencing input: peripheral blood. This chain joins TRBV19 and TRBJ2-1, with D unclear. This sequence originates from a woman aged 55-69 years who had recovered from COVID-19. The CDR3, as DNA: TGTGCCAGTAGTCTTGGCCCCAATGAGCAGTTCTTC. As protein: CASSLGPNEQFF.